This TCR beta chain was found in a study of T cells after somatic rescue of genetic block. Profiling relied on immunoSEQ multiplex PCR, and the TCRdb table lists in-frame clones only, not all of them. The top ten clones hold about 3% of a sample with about 67,000 clones, about 91% of them seen once. The sequenced sample was peripheral blood mononuclear cells (PBMCs). The sequence derives from a man in his forties.

CDR3 sequence: CASSQEGQASSYEQYF. The CDR3 nucleotides read TGTGCCAGCAGCCAAGAGGGACAGGCCAGCTCCTACGAGCAGTACTTC. The chain uses TRBV4-2 and TRBJ2-7; 8 nucleotides agree with TRBD1. Unmatched junction bases numbered 4, after V lost 0 bases and J lost 0 bases. Germline values: CDR1 LGHNA, CDR2 YNFKEQ. This CDR3 has 16 amino acids.